This T cell receptor (beta chain) is drawn from a study of CD8+ T cells in alopecia areata. Study summary: The study gave tofacitinib for 6 to 18 months, then 6 months off drug. Study-wide points: Normal skin contains resident alphabeta T cells, and these are also sequenced in scalp samples.

Isolated RNA was reverse transcribed into cDNA used as the sequencing template. Assay used: immunoSEQ multiplex PCR; TCRdb lists only in-frame clones, some missing. Of around 200,000 clones listed, more than 60% were seen once; the top ten hold under 2%. This clone was counted at least ten times. The antigen is not known. Isolation of CD4+ and CD8+ T cells from PBMCs was achieved by sorting. The source of this sequence is a human donor with alopecia areata. Here the sequenced sample was CD4+ T cells sorted from blood, taken at week 0.

CDR3 nucleotides: TGTGCCATCAGTGAGTCCAGGGGATATAATTCACCCCTCCACTTT. It specifies CAISESRGYNSPLHF. The chain links TRBV10-3 to TRBJ1-6; tentative D call: TRBD1 (6 bases). The CDR3 covers 15 residues. V gave up 0 bases and J gave up 4 bases, with 7 bases separating them. Germline V CDR1 and CDR2: ENHRY, SYGVKD.